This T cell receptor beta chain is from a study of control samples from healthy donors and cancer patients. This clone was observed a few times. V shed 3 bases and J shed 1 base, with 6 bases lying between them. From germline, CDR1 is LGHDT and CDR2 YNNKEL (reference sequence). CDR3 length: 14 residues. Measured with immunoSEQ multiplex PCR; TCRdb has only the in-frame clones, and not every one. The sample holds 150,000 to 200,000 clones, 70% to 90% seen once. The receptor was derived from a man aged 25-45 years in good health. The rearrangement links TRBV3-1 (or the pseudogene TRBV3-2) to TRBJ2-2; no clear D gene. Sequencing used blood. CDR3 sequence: CASSQGRNTGELFF. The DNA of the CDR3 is TGTGCCAGCAGCCAGGGCAGGAACACCGGGGAGCTGTTTTTT.